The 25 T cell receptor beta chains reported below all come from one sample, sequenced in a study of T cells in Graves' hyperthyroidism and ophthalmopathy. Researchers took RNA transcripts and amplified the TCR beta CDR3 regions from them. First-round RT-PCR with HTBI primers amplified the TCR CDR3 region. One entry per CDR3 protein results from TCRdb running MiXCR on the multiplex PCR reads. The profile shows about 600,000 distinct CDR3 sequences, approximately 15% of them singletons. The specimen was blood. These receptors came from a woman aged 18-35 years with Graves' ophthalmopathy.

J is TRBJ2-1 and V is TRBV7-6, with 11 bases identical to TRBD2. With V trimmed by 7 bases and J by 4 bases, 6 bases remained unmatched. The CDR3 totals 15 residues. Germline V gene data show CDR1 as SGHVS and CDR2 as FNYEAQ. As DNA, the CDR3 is TGTGCCAGCAACGAGGGACTAGCGGATTACAATGAGCAGTTCTTC. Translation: CASNEGLADYNEQFF.

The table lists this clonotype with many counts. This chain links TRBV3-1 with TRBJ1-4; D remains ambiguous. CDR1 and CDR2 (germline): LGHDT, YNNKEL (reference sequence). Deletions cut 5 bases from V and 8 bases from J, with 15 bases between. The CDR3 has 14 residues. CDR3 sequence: CASSFAAVGEKLFF. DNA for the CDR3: TGTGCCAGCAGCTTCGCCGCAGTAGGAGAAAAACTGTTTTTT.

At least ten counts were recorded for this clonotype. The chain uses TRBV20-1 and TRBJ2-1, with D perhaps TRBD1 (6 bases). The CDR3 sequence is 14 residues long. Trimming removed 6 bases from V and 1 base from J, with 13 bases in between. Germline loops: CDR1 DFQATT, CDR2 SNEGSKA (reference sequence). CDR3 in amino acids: CSARQVSSYNEQFF. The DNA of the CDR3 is TGCAGTGCAAGACAGGTATCGTCCTACAATGAGCAGTTCTTC.

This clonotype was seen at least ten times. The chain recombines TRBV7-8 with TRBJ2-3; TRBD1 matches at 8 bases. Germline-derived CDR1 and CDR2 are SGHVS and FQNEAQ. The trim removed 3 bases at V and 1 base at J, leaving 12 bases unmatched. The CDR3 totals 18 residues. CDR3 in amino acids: CASSFDRGQFPRTDTQYF. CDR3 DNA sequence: TGTGCCAGCAGCTTTGACAGGGGACAGTTCCCGCGCACAGATACGCAGTATTTT.

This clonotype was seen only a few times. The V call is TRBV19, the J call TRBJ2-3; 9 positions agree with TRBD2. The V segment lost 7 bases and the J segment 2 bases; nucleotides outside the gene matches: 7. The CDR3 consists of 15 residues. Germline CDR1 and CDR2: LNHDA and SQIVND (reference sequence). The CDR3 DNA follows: TGTGCCAGTAAGGCCATAGCGGGGGACACAGATACGCAGTATTTT. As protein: CASKAIAGDTDTQYF.

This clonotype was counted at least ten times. DNA of the CDR3: TGTGCCATCAGTGGCTCGGGGGCATACAATGAGCAGTTCTTC. Translating gives CAISGSGAYNEQFF. The rearrangement links TRBV10-3 to TRBJ2-1; the D call may be TRBD1 or TRBD2 (6 bases each). V was cut by 4 bases and J by 4 bases, with 11 bases left in between. The length of the CDR3 is 14 residues. The V gene's germline CDR1 is ENHRY and CDR2 SYGVKD.

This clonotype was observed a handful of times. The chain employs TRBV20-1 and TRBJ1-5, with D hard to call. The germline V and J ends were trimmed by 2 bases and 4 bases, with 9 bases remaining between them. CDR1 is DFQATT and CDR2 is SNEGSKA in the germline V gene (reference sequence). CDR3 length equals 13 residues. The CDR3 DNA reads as TGCAGTGCTAGAAATAGGCCTAATCAGCCCCAGCATTTT. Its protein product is CSARNRPNQPQHF.

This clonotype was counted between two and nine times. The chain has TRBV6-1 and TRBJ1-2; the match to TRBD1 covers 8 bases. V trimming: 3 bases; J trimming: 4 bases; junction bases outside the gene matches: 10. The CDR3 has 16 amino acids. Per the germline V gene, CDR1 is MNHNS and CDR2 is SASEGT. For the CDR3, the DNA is TGTGCCAGCAGTGATCCTCGACAGGGGTTGATCTATGGCTACACCTTC. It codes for CASSDPRQGLIYGYTF.

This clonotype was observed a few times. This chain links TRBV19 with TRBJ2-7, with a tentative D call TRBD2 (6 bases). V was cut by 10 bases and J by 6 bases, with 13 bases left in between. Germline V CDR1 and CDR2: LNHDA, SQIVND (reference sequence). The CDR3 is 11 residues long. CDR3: CATQRAGEQYF. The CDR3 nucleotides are TGTGCCACCCAGAGAGCGGGCGAGCAGTACTTC.

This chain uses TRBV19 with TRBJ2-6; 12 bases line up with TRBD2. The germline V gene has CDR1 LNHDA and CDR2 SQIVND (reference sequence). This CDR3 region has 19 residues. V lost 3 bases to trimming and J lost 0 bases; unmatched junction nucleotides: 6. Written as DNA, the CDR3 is TGTGCCAGTAGTATCTGGGCTAGCGGGAGGGCCTCTGGGGCCAACGTCCTGACTTTC. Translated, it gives CASSIWASGRASGANVLTF.

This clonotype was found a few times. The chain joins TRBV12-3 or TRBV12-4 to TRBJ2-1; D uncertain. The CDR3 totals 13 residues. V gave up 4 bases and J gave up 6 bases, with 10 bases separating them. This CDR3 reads CASSWGLFNEQFF. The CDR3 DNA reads TGTGCCAGCAGTTGGGGTCTTTTCAATGAGCAGTTCTTC.

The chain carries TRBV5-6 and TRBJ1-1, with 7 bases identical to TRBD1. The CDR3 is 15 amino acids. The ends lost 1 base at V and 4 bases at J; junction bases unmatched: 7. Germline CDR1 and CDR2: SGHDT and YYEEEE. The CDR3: CASSLIGGEGTEAFF. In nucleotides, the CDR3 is TGTGCCAGCAGCTTGATAGGGGGCGAGGGCACTGAAGCTTTCTTT.

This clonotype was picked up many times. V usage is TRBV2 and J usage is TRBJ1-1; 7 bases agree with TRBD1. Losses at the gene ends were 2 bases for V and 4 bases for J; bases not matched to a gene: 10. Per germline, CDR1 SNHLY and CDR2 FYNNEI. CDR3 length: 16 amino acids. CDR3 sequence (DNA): TGTGCCAGCAGTGAAAATGATCAGGGGGGAGGCACTGAAGCTTTCTTT. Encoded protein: CASSENDQGGGTEAFF.

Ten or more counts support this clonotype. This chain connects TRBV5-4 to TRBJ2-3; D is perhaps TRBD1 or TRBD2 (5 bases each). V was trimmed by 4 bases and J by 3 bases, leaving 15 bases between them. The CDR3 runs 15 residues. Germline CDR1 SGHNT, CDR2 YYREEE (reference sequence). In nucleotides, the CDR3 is TGTGCCAGCAGCCCGGGGCGGCGGTTGACAGATACGCAGTATTTT. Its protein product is CASSPGRRLTDTQYF.

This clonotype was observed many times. This chain's CDR3 is CASSAGTSGRGNEQFF. DNA for the CDR3: TGTGCCAGCAGTGCCGGGACTAGCGGGAGAGGGAATGAGCAGTTCTTC. The J gene is TRBJ2-1, the V gene TRBV6-2 or TRBV6-3; 14 nucleotides match TRBD2. The germline V gene has CDR1 MNHEY and CDR2 SVGEGT. Trimming took 5 bases from V and 7 from J; bases not matched to a gene: 7. The CDR3 is made up of 16 amino acids.

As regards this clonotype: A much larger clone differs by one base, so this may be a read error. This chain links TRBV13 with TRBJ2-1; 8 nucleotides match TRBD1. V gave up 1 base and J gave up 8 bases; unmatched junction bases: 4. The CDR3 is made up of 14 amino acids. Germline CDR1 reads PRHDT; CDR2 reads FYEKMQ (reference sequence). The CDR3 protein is CASSLAGGMDEQFF. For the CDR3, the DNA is TGTGCCAGCAGCTTAGCAGGGGGCATGGATGAGCAGTTCTTC.

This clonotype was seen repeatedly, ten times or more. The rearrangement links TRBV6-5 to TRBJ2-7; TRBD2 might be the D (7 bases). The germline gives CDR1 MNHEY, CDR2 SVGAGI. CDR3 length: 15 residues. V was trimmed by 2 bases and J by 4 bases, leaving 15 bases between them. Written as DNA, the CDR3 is TGTGCCAGCAGTTACGGGGGCGGGAGTGGGTACGAGCAGTACTTC. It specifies CASSYGGGSGYEQYF.

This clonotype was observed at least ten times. CDR3 DNA sequence: TGCAGCGTATGGACAGGGGACACAGATACGCAGTATTTT. It specifies CSVWTGDTDTQYF. The V call is TRBV29-1, the J call TRBJ2-3; 9 bases match TRBD1. Unmatched junction bases numbered 3, after V lost 6 bases and J lost 2 bases. The length of the CDR3 is 13 residues. Germline V gene lookup returns CDR1 SQVTM and CDR2 ANQGSEA.

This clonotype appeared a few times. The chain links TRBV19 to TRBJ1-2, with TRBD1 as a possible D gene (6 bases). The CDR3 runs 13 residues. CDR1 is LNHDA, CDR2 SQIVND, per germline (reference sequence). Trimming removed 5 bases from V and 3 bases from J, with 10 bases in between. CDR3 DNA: TGTGCCAGTAGTCCCGACAGGCACTATGGCTACACCTTC. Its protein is CASSPDRHYGYTF.

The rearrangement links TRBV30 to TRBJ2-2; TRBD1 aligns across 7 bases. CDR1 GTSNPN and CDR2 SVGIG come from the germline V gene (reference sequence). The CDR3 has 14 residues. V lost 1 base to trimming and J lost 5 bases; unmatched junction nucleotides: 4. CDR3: CAWSEGQATGELFF. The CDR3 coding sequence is TGTGCCTGGAGTGAAGGACAGGCAACCGGGGAGCTGTTTTTT.

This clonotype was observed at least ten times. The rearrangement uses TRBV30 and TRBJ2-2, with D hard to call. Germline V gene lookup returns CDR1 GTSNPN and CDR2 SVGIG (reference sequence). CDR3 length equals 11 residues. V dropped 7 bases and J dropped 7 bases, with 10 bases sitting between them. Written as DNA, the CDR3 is TGTGCCTCTAATTTAGGCGGGGAGCTGTTTTTT. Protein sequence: CASNLGGELFF.

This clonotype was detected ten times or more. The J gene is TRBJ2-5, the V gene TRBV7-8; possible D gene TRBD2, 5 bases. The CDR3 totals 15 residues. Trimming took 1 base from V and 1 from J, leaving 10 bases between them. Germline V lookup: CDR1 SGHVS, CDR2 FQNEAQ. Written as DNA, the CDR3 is TGTGCCAGCAGCTTAGTCTGGACTCGCCAAGAGACCCAGTACTTC. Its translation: CASSLVWTRQETQYF.

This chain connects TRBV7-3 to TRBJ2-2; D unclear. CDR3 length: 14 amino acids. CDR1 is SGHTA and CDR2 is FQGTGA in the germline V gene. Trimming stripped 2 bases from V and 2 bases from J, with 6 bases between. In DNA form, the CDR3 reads TGTGCCAGCAGCTTATCGACTAACACCGGGGAGCTGTTTTTT. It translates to CASSLSTNTGELFF. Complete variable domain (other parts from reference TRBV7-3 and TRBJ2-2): GAGVSQTPSNKVTEKGKYVELRCDPISGHTALYWYRQSLGQGPEFLIYFQGTGAADDSGLPNDRFFAVRPEGSVSTLKIQRTERGDSAVYLCASSLSTNTGELFFGEGSRLTVL.

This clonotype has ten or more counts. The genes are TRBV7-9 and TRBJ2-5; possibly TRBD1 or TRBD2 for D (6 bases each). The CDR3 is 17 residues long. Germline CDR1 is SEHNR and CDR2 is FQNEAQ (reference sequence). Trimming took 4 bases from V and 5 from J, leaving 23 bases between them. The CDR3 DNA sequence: TGTGCCAGCAGCTCCGGGGGCGGAGGGGGACCCGGGGAGACCCAGTACTTC. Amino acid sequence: CASSSGGGGGPGETQYF.

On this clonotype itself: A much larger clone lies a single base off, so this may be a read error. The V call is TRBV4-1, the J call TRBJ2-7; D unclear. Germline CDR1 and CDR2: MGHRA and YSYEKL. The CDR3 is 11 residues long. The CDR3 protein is CDSSQFNEQYF. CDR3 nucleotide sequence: TGCGACAGCAGCCAATTTAACGAGCAGTACTTC.